The clone carrying this T cell receptor (beta chain) turned up a few times. Antigen unknown. The sample contains more than one DNA sequence encoding this CDR3. Reverse transcribing all isolated RNA meant expressed TCRB transcripts were sequenced. Measured with immunoSEQ multiplex PCR; TCRdb has only the in-frame clones, and not every one. The sample consists of about 900,000 clones, under 20% of them appearing once. This sample is part of a study of beta chain features in type 1 diabetes. The study, taken as a whole, reports: TCRB rearrangement may or may not be influenced by HLA type; here this remained unresolved. It was possible that PCR favored shorter templates, equally so in patients and controls.

The clonotype comes from a woman younger than 35 in good health. Sequenced sample: naive CD4+ T cells from blood.

CDR3 sequence reads: CASSLGGRPYEQYF. DNA for the CDR3: TGTGCCAGCAGCTTAGGCGGGCGCCCCTACGAGCAGTACTTC. V and J are TRBV7-2 and TRBJ2-7; TRBD2 is a possible D gene (5 bases). CDR3 length: 14 amino acids. CDR1 SGHTA and CDR2 FQGNSA come from the germline V gene. V was trimmed by 1 base and J by 2 bases, leaving 9 bases between them.